A single TCR beta chain is shown here with its context. TCR beta CDR3 regions were amplified from RNA. With the HTBI primer set, the TCR CDR3 went through a first round of RT-PCR. TCRdb re-called the multiplex PCR reads through MiXCR, storing one row per CDR3 protein. The sample includes about 340,000 distinct CDR3 sequences, around 20% of them seen just once. Uncontrolled infection, other autoimmune disease, pregnancy or lactation excluded patients. Diagnoses rested on clinical symptoms, serum thyroxine and TRAb, thyroid ultrasound and orbital computed tomography. The sample belongs to a study of T cells in Graves' hyperthyroidism and ophthalmopathy. Germline V gene sequence: CDR1 KGHSH, CDR2 LQKENI. V lost 2 bases and J lost 5, with 15 bases in between. This CDR3 comprises 15 residues.

The chain combines TRBV18 with TRBJ2-5; a possible D gene is TRBD1 (6 bases). Sequenced: blood. The TCR was taken from a woman in her fifties or sixties with Graves' hyperthyroidism. Written as DNA, the CDR3 is TGTGCCAGCTCACCAACGTCCGGACAGCGGGAGACCCAGTACTTC. Its protein product is CASSPTSGQRETQYF.